The rows below give T cell receptor beta chains drawn from one sample of a study of T cells after posttransplantation cyclophosphamide. Method: immunoSEQ multiplex PCR; TCRdb's copy keeps in-frame clones and lacks some. The table has 35,000 to 45,000 clones, around 80% seen once. The input for sequencing was CD4+ T cells sorted from blood, taken just over 1,900 days after a stem cell transplant with posttransplant cyclophosphamide. The receptors stem from a female patient in her thirties or forties who received an allogeneic stem cell transplant from a related donor, was CMV-positive, and had no GVHD. The graft donor may be the source of some T cells. Both conserved end residues are part of each CDR3. Fields, in order: V gene, clone size, J gene, D gene, CDR3 DNA, CDR3 protein. A D gene is named only where the DNA matches it firmly. The size field is filled for only some rows; it gives once, few, many or a size class.

V gene: TRBV7-3; clone size: NA; J gene: TRBJ2-2; D gene: NA; CDR3 DNA: TGTGCCAGCAGCTTAAATCAGGGAAGGTCCGGGGAGCTGTTTTTT; CDR3 protein: CASSLNQGRSGELFF
V gene: TRBV10-3; clone size: few; J gene: TRBJ1-1; D gene: NA; CDR3 DNA: TGTGCCATCAGTGAGTCTAGCGGAGTTCCTGAAGCTTTCTTT; CDR3 protein: CAISESSGVPEAFF
V gene: TRBV7-9; clone size: NA; J gene: TRBJ2-3; D gene: NA; CDR3 DNA: TGTGCCAGCAGCTTAGCGTTCAGGGTGGATAGAGATACGCAGTATTTT; CDR3 protein: CASSLAFRVDRDTQYF
V gene: TRBV27; clone size: NA; J gene: TRBJ2-7; D gene: TRBD1; CDR3 DNA: TGTGCCAGCAGTCTCAGACAGGGGGGGAGTTTTGGCTACGAGCAGTACTTC; CDR3 protein: CASSLRQGGSFGYEQYF
V gene: TRBV7-2; clone size: NA; J gene: TRBJ1-1; D gene: NA; CDR3 DNA: TGTGCCAGCAACTTAGGACAGAACACTGAAGCTTTCTTT; CDR3 protein: CASNLGQNTEAFF
V gene: TRBV6-6; clone size: once; J gene: TRBJ2-1; D gene: NA; CDR3 DNA: TGTGCCAGCAGTTCTACTAGAAACAACAATGAGCAGTTCTTC; CDR3 protein: CASSSTRNNNEQFF
V gene: TRBV6-5; clone size: NA; J gene: TRBJ1-3; D gene: NA; CDR3 DNA: TGTGCCAGCAGAGAGTTACCTGGAAACACCATATATTTT; CDR3 protein: CASRELPGNTIYF
V gene: TRBV11-1; clone size: NA; J gene: TRBJ2-1; D gene: TRBD2; CDR3 DNA: TGTGCCAGCAGCCATAGCGGGGGGGCCCATCCCTACAATGAGCAGTTCTTC; CDR3 protein: CASSHSGGAHPYNEQFF
V gene: TRBV28; clone size: NA; J gene: TRBJ2-1; D gene: NA; CDR3 DNA: TGTGCCAGCAGCTTCCCTGCTGGGGGGGCCTTCTACAATGAGCAGTTCTTC; CDR3 protein: CASSFPAGGAFYNEQFF
V gene: TRBV19; clone size: NA; J gene: TRBJ1-6; D gene: NA; CDR3 DNA: TGTGCCAGTAGTAGTGAGACAGGAAGGATTTCACCCCTCCACTTT; CDR3 protein: CASSSETGRISPLHF
V gene: TRBV7-3; clone size: NA; J gene: TRBJ1-6; D gene: NA; CDR3 DNA: TGTGCCAGCAGCTTAGTGAGCTCCTATAATTCACCCCTCCACTTT; CDR3 protein: CASSLVSSYNSPLHF
V gene: TRBV10-3; clone size: NA; J gene: TRBJ2-1; D gene: NA; CDR3 DNA: TGTGCCATCAAGGGCGGGGCCGTGTACAATGAGCAGTTCTTC; CDR3 protein: CAIKGGAVYNEQFF
V gene: TRBV2; clone size: NA; J gene: TRBJ1-2; D gene: NA; CDR3 DNA: TGTGCCAGCAGCGACTATGGCTACACCTTC; CDR3 protein: CASSDYGYTF
V gene: TRBV2; clone size: once; J gene: TRBJ1-1; D gene: NA; CDR3 DNA: TGTGCCAGCAGTGCACAGGTTACCAACAGAAACACTGAAGCTTTCTTT; CDR3 protein: CASSAQVTNRNTEAFF
V gene: TRBV7-6; clone size: NA; J gene: TRBJ2-3; D gene: TRBD2; CDR3 DNA: TGTGCCAGCAGCCCCTTCGGACTAGCAGATACGCAGTATTTT; CDR3 protein: CASSPFGLADTQYF
V gene: TRBV5-1; clone size: once; J gene: TRBJ2-1; D gene: TRBD2; CDR3 DNA: TGCGCCAGCAGCTTGTTAGCGGGGGGGAGCAATGAGCAGTTCTTC; CDR3 protein: CASSLLAGGSNEQFF